Below are 14 T cell receptor beta chains sequenced from a single sample in a study of CD8+CD57+ T cells in acquired aplastic anemia. Patients chosen for sequencing had shown CD8+CD57+ cell expansion by flow cytometry. Profiling that covered TCR beta VDJ and CDR3 relied on genomic DNA as its template. TCRdb re-derived calls from the reads in MiXCR, one entry per CDR3 protein. The table records around 200,000 distinct CDR3 sequences, 40% to 50% of them present only once. Source material: sorted CD4+, CD8+, or CD8+CD57+ T cells (not recorded which) from PBMCs. These receptors all stem from a human donor with aplastic anemia.

This clonotype was observed many times. The rearrangement uses TRBV6-1 and TRBJ1-2; no clear D gene. Trimming pared 6 bases from V and 3 bases from J, leaving 14 bases between. The germline V gene has CDR1 MNHNS and CDR2 SASEGT. The CDR3 totals 14 residues. The CDR3 reads CASSPDPADYGYTF. The CDR3 DNA follows: TGTGCCAGCAGCCCAGACCCGGCGGACTATGGCTACACCTTC.

In its sample, this clonotype was seen many times. J is TRBJ1-2 and V is TRBV5-4; a weak D match, TRBD1 (6 bases). V was cut by 4 bases and J by 1 base, with 20 bases left in between. There are 17 residues in the CDR3. Germline V lookup: CDR1 SGHNT, CDR2 YYREEE (reference sequence). The CDR3 loop is CASSIGQSTDVNYGYTF. CDR3 nucleotides: TGTGCCAGCAGCATAGGACAGAGCACAGATGTTAACTATGGCTACACCTTC.

The rearrangement joins TRBV2 to TRBJ1-2; D ambiguous. The CDR3 is made up of 13 amino acids. V lost 6 bases to trimming and J lost 6 bases, with 14 bases between them. CDR1 is SNHLY and CDR2 is FYNNEI in the germline V gene. The CDR3 region has the DNA TGTGCCAGCAGAACCTTCCGCGGAGATGGCTACACCTTC. Its translation: CASRTFRGDGYTF.

The sample holds many counts of this clonotype. V and J are TRBV10-3 and TRBJ2-7; TRBD2 is a possible D gene (6 bases). CDR3 size: 14 residues. CDR1 is ENHRY and CDR2 is SYGVKD in the germline V gene. V lost 4 bases to trimming and J lost 3 bases, with 13 bases between them. CDR3 coding DNA: TGTGCCATCAGTGCTCGGGACTTTGTCTACGAGCAGTACTTC. It yields the protein CAISARDFVYEQYF.

There are many counts of this clonotype. The genes are TRBV5-1 and TRBJ2-2; TRBD2 agrees at 13 bases. Per germline, CDR1 SGHRS and CDR2 YFSETQ. After removal of 4 bases from V and 6 bases from J, the junction contained 12 bases not matched to a gene. This CDR3 is 18 amino acids long. The CDR3 reads CASSTRLAGGFLAGELFF. As DNA, the CDR3 is TGCGCCAGCAGCACCAGACTAGCGGGAGGTTTCTTGGCCGGGGAGCTGTTTTTT. The whole variable domain, remainder taken from reference TRBV5-1 and TRBJ2-2, is KAGVTQTPRYLIKTRGQQVTLSCSPISGHRSVSWYQQTPGQGLQFLFEYFSETQRNKGNFPGRFSGRQFSNSRSEMNVSTLELGDSALYLCASSTRLAGGFLAGELFFGEGSRLTVL.

In this sample, this clonotype turned up a few times. Here the CDR3 DNA reads TGTGCCAGTATCCAGGGTTGGGGACTTAACACTGAAGCTTTCTTT. Amino acid sequence: CASIQGWGLNTEAFF. The chain couples TRBV19 to TRBJ1-1; D might be TRBD1 (5 bases). V was clipped by 7 bases and J by 2 bases, with 17 bases between them. Germline V lookup: CDR1 LNHDA, CDR2 SQIVND (reference sequence). The CDR3 has 15 residues.

This clonotype has more than one count but fewer than ten. CDR3 nucleotides: TGTGCCAGCAGTGAAGATGGGACAGATGATTCACCCCTCCACTTT. This sequence encodes CASSEDGTDDSPLHF. The chain has TRBV6-1 and TRBJ1-6, with 7 bases aligning to TRBD1. Germline trimming cut 1 base from V and 8 bases from J; bases unmatched to any gene: 5. Germline V gene lookup returns CDR1 MNHNS and CDR2 SASEGT. The length of the CDR3 is 15 residues.

The CDR3 here is CASKALDQPQHF. In DNA form, the CDR3 reads TGTGCCAGCAAAGCTCTCGATCAGCCCCAGCATTTT. The chain links TRBV12-3 or TRBV12-4 to TRBJ1-5; D gene ambiguous. The CDR3 is 12 residues long. Trimming took 7 bases from V and 5 from J, leaving 9 bases between them.

This clonotype was detected many times. The gene calls are TRBV9 and TRBJ2-3, with 10 bases matching TRBD1. The length of the CDR3 is 16 residues. Germline CDR1 reads SGDLS; CDR2 reads YYNGEE. The J segment lost 2 bases and the V segment lost 2 bases, leaving 5 bases of the junction unmatched. The CDR3 loop reads CASSVGTGAYTDTQYF. DNA for the CDR3: TGTGCCAGCAGCGTCGGGACAGGGGCTTACACAGATACGCAGTATTTT.

Only a few counts were recorded for this clonotype. The CDR3 coding sequence is TGTGCCAGCAGCCAAGTCCCCGAACAGCCCCAGCATTTT. Translated: CASSQVPEQPQHF. V and J are TRBV3-1 and TRBJ1-5; no firm D call. The V end lost 1 base, the J end lost 7 bases, and 8 bases lay between the germline ends. There are 13 residues in the CDR3. Germline values: CDR1 LGHDT, CDR2 YNNKEL (reference sequence).

This clonotype has just a few counts. The chain joins TRBV18 to TRBJ2-3; 8 bases are a match to TRBD2. This CDR3 comprises 15 residues. The germline V gene has CDR1 KGHSH and CDR2 LQKENI. V lost 1 base and J lost 3; bases outside the gene matches: 3. This CDR3 reads CASSPRSGSTDTQYF. As DNA, the CDR3 is TGTGCCAGCTCACCACGCAGCGGGAGTACAGATACGCAGTATTTT.

The V call is TRBV20-1, the J call TRBJ2-7; a weak D match, TRBD1 (6 bases). V lost 4 bases and J 4 bases, leaving 11 bases between the germline ends. The CDR3 loop spans 12 amino acids. In germline, CDR1 is DFQATT, CDR2 SNEGSKA (reference sequence). The CDR3 here is CSAKSRGYEQYF. DNA for the CDR3: TGCAGTGCTAAGTCCAGGGGATACGAGCAGTACTTC.

In DNA, the CDR3 is TGTGCCAGCAGCGGGGACAGGGGCGTTACTGAAGCTTTCTTT. Protein product: CASSGDRGVTEAFF. V is TRBV7-9 and J is TRBJ1-1; 10 bases are a match to TRBD1. The V and J ends lost 5 bases and 5 bases, in that order; junction bases with no gene match: 5. The CDR3 is 14 residues long. Per the germline V gene, CDR1 is SEHNR and CDR2 is FQNEAQ (reference sequence).

In this sample, this clonotype turned up a few times. The chain recombines TRBV25-1 with TRBJ2-2, with 10 bases aligning to TRBD1. Trimming removed 6 bases from V and 4 bases from J; junction bases left unmatched: 5. The CDR3 consists of 15 residues. Germline-derived CDR1 and CDR2 are MGHDK and SYGVNS. The CDR3 DNA is TGTGCCAGCAGCTCCCGGACAGGGGGCACCGGGGAGCTGTTTTTT. This translates into CASSSRTGGTGELFF.